This T cell receptor beta chain was identified in a study of regulatory T cells in long-lasting Graves disease. Findings and limits, study-wide: Thyroid tissue was not sampled; only peripheral blood was. The study found TRBV28, TRBJ1-2 and TRBJ2-5 favored in persistent disease.

Library construction for TCR beta used iRepertoire HTBI primers and Arm-PCR of CDR3 regions. Via MiXCR, TCRdb re-called the multiplex PCR reads, giving one row per CDR3 protein. The sample yields about 450,000 distinct CDR3 sequences, around 15% seen once. Time point described: newly diagnosed GD, antithyroid drugs for less than 3 months. RNA isolated from PBMCs was used to make the TCR library. The authors drew patients from an endocrinology department in Xi'an, China. Trimming removed 6 bases at V and 6 bases at J, with 9 bases between. The CDR3 length is 12 residues. CDR1 is SGHTA, CDR2 FQGNSA, per germline. This clonotype was seen many times. The antigen is not known. These data were also filed under a second study, of T cells in Graves' hyperthyroidism and ophthalmopathy. That source reports: Progression to ophthalmopathy was predicted a median of 6.5 months early.

This receptor was obtained from a woman in her 30s with Graves disease. The material was peripheral blood mononuclear cells (PBMCs), obtained at new diagnosis, from a patient treated with antithyroid drugs. The rearrangement joins TRBV7-2 to TRBJ2-1; D is possibly TRBD1 (5 bases). The CDR3 is CASRPDINEQFF. The CDR3 DNA is TGTGCCAGCAGACCGGACATCAATGAGCAGTTCTTC.